These 13 T cell receptor beta chains were sequenced from one sample in a study of control samples from healthy donors and cancer patients. Profiling relied on immunoSEQ multiplex PCR, and the TCRdb table lists in-frame clones only, not all of them. The sample has about 83,000 clones; 90% to 95% are singletons. Sequencing was done on a sample of blood. Receptor source: a middle-aged man in good health.

This chain joins TRBV5-1 and TRBJ1-1; 9 bases are a match to TRBD1. This CDR3 is built from 15 residues. Germline CDR1 is SGHRS and CDR2 is YFSETQ. V was clipped by 4 bases and J by 1 base; unmatched bases: 5. This chain's CDR3 is CASSQIQGANTEAFF. The CDR3 coding sequence is TGCGCCAGCAGCCAGATACAGGGGGCGAACACTGAAGCTTTCTTT.

This chain connects TRBV24-1 to TRBJ2-5, with D tentatively TRBD2 (6 bases). The CDR3 is 14 amino acids. The germline V gene encodes CDR1 KGHDR and CDR2 SFDVKD. Between the trimmed V and J ends, which lost 2 bases and 4 bases, there was a span of 10 bases. The CDR3 protein is CATSDSLAGETQYF. The CDR3 region has the DNA TGTGCCACCAGTGATTCACTAGCAGGAGAGACCCAGTACTTC.

This chain connects TRBV30 to TRBJ2-7; 12 nucleotides align to TRBD2. V lost 1 base to trimming and J lost 2 bases; unmatched junction nucleotides: 9. Germline CDR1 GTSNPN, CDR2 SVGIG (reference sequence). The length of the CDR3 is 17 residues. Here the CDR3 DNA reads TGTGCCTGGAGTGGGAGTCGACTAGCGGGGGACCCCTACGAGCAGTACTTC. Its translation is CAWSGSRLAGDPYEQYF.

This chain joins TRBV9 and TRBJ1-6, with unresolved D. Deletions cut 1 base from V and 0 bases from J, with 11 bases between. CDR3 size: 17 residues. Germline values: CDR1 SGDLS, CDR2 YYNGEE. CDR3: CASSVKSNPSYNSPLHF. In DNA, the CDR3 is TGTGCCAGCAGCGTAAAAAGCAACCCCTCCTATAATTCACCCCTCCACTTT.

This chain links TRBV5-1 with TRBJ2-7, with TRBD1 matching over 12 bases. J lost 5 bases, V lost 0 bases, and 3 bases had no gene match. The CDR3 sequence is 15 residues long. Per germline, CDR1 SGHRS and CDR2 YFSETQ. The CDR3 loop reads CASSLDGTGGDEQYF. CDR3 nucleotide sequence: TGCGCCAGCAGCTTGGATGGGACAGGGGGCGACGAGCAGTACTTC.

The J gene is TRBJ2-4, the V gene TRBV11-2, with D uncertain. The V end lost 6 bases, the J end lost 8 bases, and 8 bases lay between the germline ends. The CDR3 sequence is 11 residues long. Germline V lookup: CDR1 SGHAT, CDR2 FQNNGV. The CDR3 sequence: CASSLLDIQYF. The CDR3 region has the DNA TGTGCCAGCAGTCTGCTCGACATTCAGTACTTC.

This clone was seen a handful of times. The chain carries TRBV12-3 or TRBV12-4 and TRBJ1-2; D remains unclear. The CDR3 extends over 13 amino acids. Trimming cost V 5 bases and J 6 bases, with 13 bases left between them. The CDR3 nucleotides read TGTGCCAGCAGTCCGGGATTACTTAATGGCTACACCTTC. Amino acid sequence: CASSPGLLNGYTF.

The chain couples TRBV6-6 to TRBJ2-3, with D possibly called TRBD1 or TRBD2 (5 bases each). CDR1 and CDR2 (germline): MNHNY, SVGAGI (reference sequence). There are 14 residues in the CDR3. V dropped 8 bases and J dropped 4 bases, with 16 bases sitting between them. The CDR3 is CASEGSTMADTQYF. The CDR3 DNA reads as TGTGCCAGCGAGGGGTCAACCATGGCAGATACGCAGTATTTT.

The CDR3 DNA reads TGCAGCGCCAGGGATCCAGGTCAGCCCCAGCATTTT. This encodes CSARDPGQPQHF. The chain uses TRBV29-1 and TRBJ1-5, with D possibly being TRBD1 (5 bases). V gave up 7 bases and J gave up 6 bases, with 13 bases separating them. Germline V CDR1 and CDR2: SQVTM, ANQGSEA. The CDR3 runs 12 residues.

This clone is a singleton in its sample. The rearrangement joins TRBV5-1 to TRBJ1-5; D possibly corresponds to TRBD1 (5 bases). V was clipped by 0 bases and J by 1 base, with 14 bases between them. There are 17 residues in the CDR3. Germline V CDR1 and CDR2: SGHRS, YFSETQ. The CDR3 DNA follows: TGCGCCAGCAGCTTGGCGGACAAGGGCGGCAGCAATCAGCCCCAGCATTTT. Translating it yields CASSLADKGGSNQPQHF.

The V call is TRBV5-6, the J call TRBJ2-7, with D perhaps matching TRBD1 or TRBD2 (5 bases each). The V gene's germline CDR1 is SGHDT and CDR2 YYEEEE. V was clipped by 4 bases and J by 0 bases, with 17 bases between them. The CDR3 length is 16 residues. The CDR3: CASSLSGTPSSYEQYF. The CDR3 region has the DNA TGTGCCAGCAGCCTATCCGGGACGCCGAGCTCCTACGAGCAGTACTTC.

This clone was found once. The chain uses TRBV2 and TRBJ1-1; a possible D gene is TRBD1 (6 bases). This CDR3 is built from 16 residues. V lost 5 bases and J 1 base, leaving 17 bases between the germline ends. From germline, CDR1 is SNHLY and CDR2 FYNNEI. The CDR3 DNA follows: TGTGCCAGCAGTACCAATCTTAAACAGGGGAACACTGAAGCTTTCTTT. This codes for CASSTNLKQGNTEAFF.

The chain joins TRBV9 to TRBJ1-1, with no clear D. CDR1 and CDR2 (germline): SGDLS, YYNGEE. This CDR3 is built from 14 residues. Deletions cut 4 bases from V and 5 bases from J, with 15 bases between. The CDR3 protein is CASSHTLGGTEAFF. CDR3 nucleotides: TGTGCCAGCAGCCACACCCTGGGAGGAACTGAAGCTTTCTTT.